The sequence of this T cell receptor beta chain was determined in a study of vaccination effects on CD4 cells after COVID-19. For the study at large: The culture medium for some 2 million PBMC per well included about 9 IU/ml IL-2 and about 9.9 ug/ml peptides.

The assay was immunoSEQ multiplex PCR, and TCRdb's table has in-frame clones only and misses some. The sample holds about 76,000 clones; approximately 77% are singletons and the top ten take around 2.1%. Cells that had been cultured for 10 days were the source of isolated CD4+ T cells. Among the vaccine recipients, none had a prior SARS-CoV-2 infection, and nucleocapsid antibodies were negative. Cells had half their medium changed to IL-2 medium on days 3 and 7. V shed 5 bases and J 5 bases; nucleotides not matched to a gene: 9. Germline V gene sequence: CDR1 SNHLY, CDR2 FYNNEI. This CDR3 is built from 15 residues. This clone was detected only a few times. As yet, its antigen is unknown.

The chain is built from TRBV2 and TRBJ1-5; 7 bases line up with TRBD1. The source is a human donor who received a COVID-19 vaccine. This specimen was CD4+ T cells from PBMCs cultured without peptide, taken before COVID-19 vaccination. The CDR3 sequence: CASSPDRDWDQPQHF. The DNA for the CDR3 is TGTGCCAGCAGTCCTGACAGGGATTGGGATCAGCCCCAGCATTTT.